Many counts were recorded for the clone carrying this T cell receptor (beta chain). Its antigen is not identified. Unsorted libraries were derived from 2 million PBMCs stored at -80 C. In TCRdb, the 5' RACE reads were re-called with MiXCR into one record per CDR3 protein. The sample contains around 50,000 distinct CDR3 sequences, 3.8% of which appear only once. Germline V lookup: CDR1 SGHRS, CDR2 YFSETQ. J gave up 8 bases and V 4 bases, and 10 bases lay outside the gene matches. The CDR3 has 15 amino acids. This record comes from a study of neurological immune-mediated disorders. Study overall: Multiple sclerosis patients (n of about 34) included some 31 with relapsing-remitting and 3 with secondary progressive disease. Study conclusions and caveats: Phylogenetic grouping assigned the repertoires of 18 of 34 multiple sclerosis patients to a single cluster of related CDR3 sequences. This cluster may be a repertoire-level signature. The multiple sclerosis repertoire cluster was not associated with any clinical or MRI feature.

The TCR originated in a man aged 55 to 70 with multiple sclerosis. Specimen: PBMCs. The chain combines TRBV5-1 with TRBJ2-1; TRBD1 matches at 9 bases. CDR3 DNA sequence: TGCGCCAGCAGCGTCCGGGACAGGGAATTCGATGAGCAGTTCTTC. As protein: CASSVRDREFDEQFF.